A single sample gave rise to the 13 T cell receptor beta chains below, sequenced in a study of Graves' ophthalmopathy and Graves' hyperthyroidism. CDR3 regions of TCR beta were amplified from RNA transcripts. HTBI primers primed a first-round RT-PCR, and a second-round multiplex PCR followed. TCRdb reanalysed the multiplex PCR reads using MiXCR and keeps one entry per CDR3 protein. The top ten hold roughly 2.4% of the sample, which has more than 300,000 distinct CDR3 sequences, approximately 17% seen once. The sequenced sample consisted of peripheral blood. Every receptor here comes from an adult woman with stable Graves' hyperthyroidism.

This clonotype was detected ten times or more. The chain couples TRBV11-1 to TRBJ1-2; D perhaps matches TRBD1 (6 bases). Per the germline V gene, CDR1 is SGHAT and CDR2 is FQDESV (reference sequence). The CDR3 contains 18 residues. The V end lost 5 bases, the J end lost 3 bases, and 25 bases lay between the germline ends. The CDR3 protein is CASSQSGPRGQRYYGYTF. CDR3 nucleotides: TGTGCCAGCAGCCAAAGTGGGCCCCGCGGACAGAGATACTATGGCTACACCTTC.

This clonotype was counted ten times or more. This sequence joins TRBV20-1 and TRBJ2-7; D may be TRBD2 (6 bases). This CDR3 has 13 amino acids. Deletions cut 5 bases from V and 4 bases from J, with 15 bases between. CDR1 and CDR2 from the germline V gene are DFQATT and SNEGSKA (reference sequence). CDR3 DNA sequence: TGCAGTGCTGCTAGACGGGGGTATTACGAGCAGTACTTC. It yields the protein CSAARRGYYEQYF.

In its sample, this clonotype was seen many times. CDR3 DNA: TGTGCCATCAGCACTCCGGACAGATCCTATGGCTACACCTTC. Protein: CAISTPDRSYGYTF. This chain links TRBV10-3 with TRBJ1-2, with D maybe TRBD1 (6 bases). This CDR3 region has 14 residues. Germline V lookup: CDR1 ENHRY, CDR2 SYGVKD. The V gene lost 6 bases and the J gene lost 4 bases, with 15 bases spanning the gap.

This clonotype has a count of ten or more. V gene TRBV6-2 or TRBV6-3 combines with J gene TRBJ2-7; TRBD2 matches 14 bases. The trim removed 2 bases at V and 4 bases at J, leaving 16 bases unmatched. Germline V gene lookup returns CDR1 MNHEY and CDR2 SVGEGT. The CDR3 totals 20 residues. The CDR3 DNA follows: TGTGCCAGCAGTTACCAACAAAATTCCGGGACTAGCGGGAGCGTTTACGAGCAGTACTTC. It translates to CASSYQQNSGTSGSVYEQYF.

This clonotype was counted between two and nine times. The chain carries TRBV28 and TRBJ2-6; a possible D gene is TRBD1 (6 bases). The CDR3 has 20 amino acids. Germline assignment: CDR1 MDHEN and CDR2 SYDVKM. Trimming removed 2 bases at V and 0 bases at J, with 20 bases between. CDR3 residues: CASSLTPGQLTSSGANVLTF. The CDR3 nucleotides are TGTGCCAGCAGTTTAACACCCGGACAGCTTACGAGCTCTGGGGCCAACGTCCTGACTTTC.

V gene TRBV5-1 combines with J gene TRBJ2-7, with 7 bases fitting TRBD1. The V segment lost 6 bases and the J segment 3 bases; nucleotides outside the gene matches: 9. CDR3 length: 14 residues. The germline V gene encodes CDR1 SGHRS and CDR2 YFSETQ. The CDR3 spells CASTDGTGVYEQYF. The DNA for the CDR3 is TGCGCCAGCACGGACGGAACAGGGGTCTACGAGCAGTACTTC.

This clonotype was counted at least ten times. The junction departs from the called germline gene at one end, perhaps through a read error. The J gene is TRBJ1-2, the V gene TRBV2; TRBD1 might be the D (6 bases). The CDR3 length is 11 residues. The germline V gene encodes CDR1 SNHLY and CDR2 FYNNEI. CDR3 nucleotide sequence: TGTGCCAGCAGGGGCTTCGGGACACAAGGCTTC. Translated: CASRGFGTQGF. The whole variable domain, filled in from reference TRBV2 and TRBJ1-2, reads EPEVTQTPSHQVTQMGQEVILRCVPISNHLYFYWYRQILGQKVEFLVSFYNNEISEKSEIFDDQFSVERPDGSNFTLKIRSTKLEDSAMYFCASRGFGTQGFGSGTRLTVV.

A few counts support this clonotype. V is TRBV7-3 and J is TRBJ2-1, with a tentative D call TRBD2 (6 bases). This CDR3 spans 15 amino acids. The ends were cut back, 5 bases at V and 4 bases at J, with 15 bases in the middle. Germline V gene sequence: CDR1 SGHTA, CDR2 FQGTGA. The CDR3 reads CASSPRGSAYNEQFF. The CDR3, as DNA: TGTGCCAGCAGCCCACGGGGGTCTGCATACAATGAGCAGTTCTTC. The full variable domain, in which reference TRBV7-3 and TRBJ2-1 provide the parts outside the CDR3, is GAGVSQTPSNKVTEKGKYVELRCDPISGHTALYWYRQSLGQGPEFLIYFQGTGAADDSGLPNDRFFAVRPEGSVSTLKIQRTERGDSAVYLCASSPRGSAYNEQFFGPGTRLTVL.

This clonotype has a count of ten or more. The CDR3, as DNA: TGTGCCAGCAGTCACAGCCCCCTGGCCTCTGGAAACACCATATATTTT. It codes for CASSHSPLASGNTIYF. The chain has TRBV12-3 or TRBV12-4 and TRBJ1-3, with D hard to call. The CDR3 loop spans 16 amino acids. V lost 5 bases and J 0 bases, leaving 14 bases between the germline ends.

This clonotype was detected ten times or more. The rearrangement links TRBV20-1 to TRBJ2-5, with D possibly matching TRBD1 (5 bases). The CDR3 consists of 13 residues. With 6 bases removed from V and 5 bases from J, the gap between germline ends came to 16 bases. CDR1 is DFQATT and CDR2 is SNEGSKA in the germline V gene (reference sequence). The CDR3, as DNA: TGCAGTGCGCTGGACCTGCCAGGGGAGACCCAGTACTTC. Its translation: CSALDLPGETQYF.

In this sample, this clonotype turned up many times. The gene calls are TRBV28 and TRBJ2-2; D is uncertain. The CDR3 contains 13 residues. CDR1 MDHEN and CDR2 SYDVKM come from the germline V gene. V was cut by 4 bases and J by 4 bases, with 7 bases left in between. In DNA form, the CDR3 reads TGTGCCAGCAGTTCCTTCCCCACCGGGGAGCTGTTTTTT. It encodes CASSSFPTGELFF.

This clonotype appeared many times. The chain recombines TRBV6-5 with TRBJ2-2, with 8 bases aligning to TRBD1. Germline lookup yields CDR1 MNHEY and CDR2 SVGAGI. After removal of 2 bases from V and 3 bases from J, the junction contained 2 bases not matched to a gene. The CDR3 contains 15 residues. CDR3 protein: CASSYDRGYTGELFF. The DNA for the CDR3 is TGTGCCAGCAGTTACGACAGGGGTTACACCGGGGAGCTGTTTTTT.

Many counts were recorded for this clonotype. V gene TRBV28 combines with J gene TRBJ2-5; TRBD1 matches at 8 bases. Germline V gene lookup returns CDR1 MDHEN and CDR2 SYDVKM. V lost 3 bases to trimming and J lost 6 bases; unmatched junction nucleotides: 3. This CDR3 region has 13 residues. CDR3 DNA sequence: TGTGCCAGCAGTTTGCAGGGGGCTAAGACCCAGTACTTC. This sequence encodes CASSLQGAKTQYF. The whole variable domain, remainder taken from reference TRBV28 and TRBJ2-5, is DVKVTQSSRYLVKRTGEKVFLECVQDMDHENMFWYRQDPGLGLRLIYFSYDVKMKEKGDIPEGYSVSREKKERFSLILESASTNQTSMYLCASSLQGAKTQYFGPGTRLLVL.